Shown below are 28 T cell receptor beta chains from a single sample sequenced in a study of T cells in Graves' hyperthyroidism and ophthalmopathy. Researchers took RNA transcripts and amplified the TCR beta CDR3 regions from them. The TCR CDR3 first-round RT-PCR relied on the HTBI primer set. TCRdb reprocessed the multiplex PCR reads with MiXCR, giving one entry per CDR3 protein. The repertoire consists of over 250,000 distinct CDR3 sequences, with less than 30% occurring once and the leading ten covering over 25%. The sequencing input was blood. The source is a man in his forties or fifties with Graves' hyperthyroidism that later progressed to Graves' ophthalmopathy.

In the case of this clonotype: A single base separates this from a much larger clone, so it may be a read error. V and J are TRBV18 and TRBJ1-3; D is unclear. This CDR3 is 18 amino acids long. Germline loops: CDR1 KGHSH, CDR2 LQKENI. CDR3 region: CTSSPSSAYTNSGNTIYF. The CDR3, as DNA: TGTACCAGCTCACCATCGTCCGCCTACACTAACTCTGGAAACACCATATATTTT.

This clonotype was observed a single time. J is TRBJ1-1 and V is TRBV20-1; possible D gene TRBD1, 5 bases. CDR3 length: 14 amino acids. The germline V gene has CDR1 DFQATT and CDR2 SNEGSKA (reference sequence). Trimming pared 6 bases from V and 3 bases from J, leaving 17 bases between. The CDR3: CSAQVRGWYTEAFF. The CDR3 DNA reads TGCAGTGCCCAAGTACGGGGGTGGTACACTGAAGCTTTCTTT.

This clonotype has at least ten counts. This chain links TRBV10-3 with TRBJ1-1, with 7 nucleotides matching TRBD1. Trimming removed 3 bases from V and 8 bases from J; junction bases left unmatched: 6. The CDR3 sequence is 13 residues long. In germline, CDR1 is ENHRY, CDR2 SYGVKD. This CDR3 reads CAISDGAGQEAFF. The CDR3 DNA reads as TGTGCCATCAGTGATGGAGCGGGACAGGAAGCTTTCTTT.

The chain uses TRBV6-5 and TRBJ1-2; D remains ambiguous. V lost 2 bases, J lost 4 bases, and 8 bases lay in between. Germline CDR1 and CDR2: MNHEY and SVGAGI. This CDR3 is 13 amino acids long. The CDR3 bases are TGTGCCAGCAGTTACGCAGGAATCTATGGCTACACCTTC. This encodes CASSYAGIYGYTF.

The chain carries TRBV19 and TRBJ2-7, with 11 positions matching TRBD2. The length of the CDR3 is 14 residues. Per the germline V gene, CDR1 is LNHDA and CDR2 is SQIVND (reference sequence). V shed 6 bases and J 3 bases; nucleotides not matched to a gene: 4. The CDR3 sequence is CASSRGLAVYEQYF. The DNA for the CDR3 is TGTGCCAGTAGCAGGGGACTAGCGGTCTACGAGCAGTACTTC.

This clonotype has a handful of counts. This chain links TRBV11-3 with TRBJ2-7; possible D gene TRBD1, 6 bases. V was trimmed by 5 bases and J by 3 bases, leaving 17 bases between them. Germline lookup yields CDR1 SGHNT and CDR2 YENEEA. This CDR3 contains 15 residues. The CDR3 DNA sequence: TGTGCCAGCAGCGAAAGCACAGGGCTAGGCTACGAGCAGTACTTC. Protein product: CASSESTGLGYEQYF.

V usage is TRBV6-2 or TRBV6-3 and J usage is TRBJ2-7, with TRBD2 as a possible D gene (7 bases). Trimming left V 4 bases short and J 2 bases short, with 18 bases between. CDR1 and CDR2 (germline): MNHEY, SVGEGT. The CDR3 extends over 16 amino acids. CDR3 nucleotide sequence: TGTGCCAGCAGTTCGGGGGGCTCGCTGAGTACCTACGAGCAGTACTTC. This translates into CASSSGGSLSTYEQYF.

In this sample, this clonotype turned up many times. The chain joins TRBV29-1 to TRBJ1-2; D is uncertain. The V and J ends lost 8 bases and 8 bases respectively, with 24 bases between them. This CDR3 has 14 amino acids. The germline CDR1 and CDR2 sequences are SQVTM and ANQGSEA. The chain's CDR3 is CSSEQPGNLEGYTF. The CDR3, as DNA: TGCAGCAGCGAACAACCGGGCAACTTGGAAGGCTACACCTTC. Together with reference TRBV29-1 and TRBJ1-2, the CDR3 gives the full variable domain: SAVISQKPSRDICQRGTSLTIQCQVDSQVTMMFWYRQQPGQSLTLIATANQGSEATYESGFVIDKFPISRPNLTFSTLTVSNMSPEDSSIYLCSSEQPGNLEGYTFGSGTRLTVV.

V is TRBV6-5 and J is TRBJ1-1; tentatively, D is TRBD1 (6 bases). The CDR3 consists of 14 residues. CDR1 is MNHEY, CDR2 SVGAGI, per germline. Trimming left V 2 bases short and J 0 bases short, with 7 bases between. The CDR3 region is CASSYRDMNTEAFF. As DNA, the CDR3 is TGTGCCAGCAGTTACAGGGACATGAACACTGAAGCTTTCTTT.

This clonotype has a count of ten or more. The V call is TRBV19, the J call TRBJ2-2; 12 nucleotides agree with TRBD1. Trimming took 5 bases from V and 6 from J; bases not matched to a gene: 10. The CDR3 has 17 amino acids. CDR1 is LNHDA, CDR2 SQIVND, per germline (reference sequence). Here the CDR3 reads CASSPYAGTGGPGELFF. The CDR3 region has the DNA TGTGCCAGTAGTCCATACGCCGGGACAGGGGGCCCCGGGGAGCTGTTTTTT. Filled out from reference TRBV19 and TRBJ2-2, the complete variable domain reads DGGITQSPKYLFRKEGQNVTLSCEQNLNHDAMYWYRQDPGQGLRLIYYSQIVNDFQKGDIAEGYSVSREKKESFPLTVTSAQKNPTAFYLCASSPYAGTGGPGELFFGEGSRLTVL.

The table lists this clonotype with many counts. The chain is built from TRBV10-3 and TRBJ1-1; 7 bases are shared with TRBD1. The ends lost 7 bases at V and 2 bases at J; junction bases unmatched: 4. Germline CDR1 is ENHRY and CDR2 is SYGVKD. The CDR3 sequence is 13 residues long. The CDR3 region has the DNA TGTGCCATCATGGGGGACAGAAACACTGAAGCTTTCTTT. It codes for CAIMGDRNTEAFF.

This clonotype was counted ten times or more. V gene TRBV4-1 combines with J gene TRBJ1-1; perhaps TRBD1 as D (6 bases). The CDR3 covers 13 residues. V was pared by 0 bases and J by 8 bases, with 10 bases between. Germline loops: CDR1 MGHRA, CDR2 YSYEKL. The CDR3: CASSQDGGGEAFF. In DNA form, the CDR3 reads TGCGCCAGCAGCCAAGATGGAGGGGGGGAAGCTTTCTTT.

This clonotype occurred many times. CDR3 nucleotides: TGTGCCAGCAGCCTCGGTGGAGGTACCGGGGAGCTGTTTTTT. This codes for CASSLGGGTGELFF. This chain uses TRBV12-3 or TRBV12-4 with TRBJ2-2, with a tentative D call TRBD2 (5 bases). This CDR3 comprises 14 residues. The V and J ends lost 6 bases and 5 bases respectively, with 13 bases between them.

Written as DNA, the CDR3 is TGTGCCAGCAGTTTACGACTAGCGGGCTACGAGCAGTACTTC. It specifies CASSLRLAGYEQYF. This chain links TRBV27 with TRBJ2-7; 10 bases fit TRBD2. Germline V gene lookup returns CDR1 MNHEY and CDR2 SMNVEV (reference sequence). With V trimmed by 2 bases and J by 3 bases, 1 base remained unmatched. The CDR3 has 14 residues.

The CDR3 is CASSWGDYGPYEQYF. CDR3 coding DNA: TGCGCCAGCAGCTGGGGGGACTACGGACCCTACGAGCAGTACTTC. The V call is TRBV5-1, the J call TRBJ2-7; 7 nucleotides agree with TRBD2. Trimming at V came to 3 bases and at J to 2 bases, leaving 8 bases not matched to a gene. Germline-derived CDR1 and CDR2 are SGHRS and YFSETQ. CDR3 length equals 15 residues.

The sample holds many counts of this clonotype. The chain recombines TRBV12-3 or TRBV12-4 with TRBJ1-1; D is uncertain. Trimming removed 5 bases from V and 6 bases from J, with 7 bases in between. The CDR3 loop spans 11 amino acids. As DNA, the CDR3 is TGTGCCAGCAGTCGGAGGGCTGAAGCTTTCTTT. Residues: CASSRRAEAFF.

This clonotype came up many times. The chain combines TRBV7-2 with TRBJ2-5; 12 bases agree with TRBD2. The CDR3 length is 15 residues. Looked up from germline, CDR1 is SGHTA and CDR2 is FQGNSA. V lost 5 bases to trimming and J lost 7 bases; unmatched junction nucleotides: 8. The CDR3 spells CASSLTSGGLWTQYF. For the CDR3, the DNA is TGTGCCAGCAGCCTGACTAGCGGGGGACTATGGACCCAGTACTTC.

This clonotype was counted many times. CDR3 DNA: TGCGCCAGCAGCCAAGTTCGCAGGGTTAATCAGCCCCAGCATTTT. This codes for CASSQVRRVNQPQHF. The chain recombines TRBV4-1 with TRBJ1-5, with a possible D match to TRBD1 (5 bases). The CDR3 is 15 residues long. Germline CDR1 and CDR2: MGHRA and YSYEKL. V gave up 1 base and J gave up 4 bases, with 11 bases separating them.

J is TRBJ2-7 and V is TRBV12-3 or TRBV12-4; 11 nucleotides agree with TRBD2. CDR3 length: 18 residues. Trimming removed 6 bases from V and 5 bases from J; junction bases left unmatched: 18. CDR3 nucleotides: TGTGCCAGCAGCGCGAGCCGAACTAGCGGGAGAGTAGTCCACGAGCAGTACTTC. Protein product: CASSASRTSGRVVHEQYF.

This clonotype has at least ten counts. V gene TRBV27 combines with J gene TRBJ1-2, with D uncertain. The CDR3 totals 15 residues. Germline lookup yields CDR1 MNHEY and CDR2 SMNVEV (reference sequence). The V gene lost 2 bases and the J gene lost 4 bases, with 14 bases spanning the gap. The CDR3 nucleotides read TGTGCCAGCAGTTTAGACCCTCCAGGACCCTATGGCTACACCTTC. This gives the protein CASSLDPPGPYGYTF.

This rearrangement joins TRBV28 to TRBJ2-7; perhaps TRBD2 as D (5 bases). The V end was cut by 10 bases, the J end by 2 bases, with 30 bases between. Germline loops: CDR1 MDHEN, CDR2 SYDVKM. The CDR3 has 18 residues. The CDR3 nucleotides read TGTGCCACCAACATCGCACTCCACGCGGGCGCGGGCGCCTACGAGCAGTACTTC. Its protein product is CATNIALHAGAGAYEQYF.

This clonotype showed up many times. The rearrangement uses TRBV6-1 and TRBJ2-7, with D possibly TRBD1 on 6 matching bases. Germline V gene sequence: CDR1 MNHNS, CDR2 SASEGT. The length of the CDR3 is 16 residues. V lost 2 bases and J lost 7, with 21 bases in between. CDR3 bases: TGTGCCAGCAGTGAATGGGCAGGGGCGCAGTCCAGGGAGCAGTACTTC. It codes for CASSEWAGAQSREQYF.

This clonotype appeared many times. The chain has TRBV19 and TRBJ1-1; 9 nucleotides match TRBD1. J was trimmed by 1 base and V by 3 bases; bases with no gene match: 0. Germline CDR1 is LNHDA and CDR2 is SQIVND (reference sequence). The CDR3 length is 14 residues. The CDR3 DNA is TGTGCCAGTAGTATGACAGGGGGGAACACTGAAGCTTTCTTT. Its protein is CASSMTGGNTEAFF.

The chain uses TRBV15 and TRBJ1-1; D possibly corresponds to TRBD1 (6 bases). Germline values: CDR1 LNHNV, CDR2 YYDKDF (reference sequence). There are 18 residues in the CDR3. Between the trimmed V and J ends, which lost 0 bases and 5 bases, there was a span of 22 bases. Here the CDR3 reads CATSRDLARGRVRTEAFF. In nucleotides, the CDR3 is TGTGCCACCAGCAGAGATCTTGCCAGGGGCAGGGTTAGGACTGAAGCTTTCTTT. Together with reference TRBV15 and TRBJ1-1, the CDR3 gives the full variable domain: DAMVIQNPRYQVTQFGKPVTLSCSQTLNHNVMYWYQQKSSQAPKLLFHYYDKDFNNEADTPDNFQSRRPNTSFCFLDIRSPGLGDTAMYLCATSRDLARGRVRTEAFFGQGTRLTVV.

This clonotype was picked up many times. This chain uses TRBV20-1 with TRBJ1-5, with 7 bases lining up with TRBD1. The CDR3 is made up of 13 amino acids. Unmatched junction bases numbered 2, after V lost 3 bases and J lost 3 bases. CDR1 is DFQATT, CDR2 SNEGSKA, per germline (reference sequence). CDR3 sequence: CSARGTDNQPQHF. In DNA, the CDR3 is TGCAGTGCTAGGGGGACAGACAATCAGCCCCAGCATTTT.

The CDR3: CSAKTGQGREKRETQYF. The DNA for the CDR3 is TGCAGCGCCAAAACGGGACAGGGGCGTGAAAAACGGGAGACCCAGTACTTC. The chain is built from TRBV29-1 and TRBJ2-5, with 10 bases matching TRBD1. J was trimmed by 5 bases and V by 7 bases; bases with no gene match: 19. This CDR3 has 17 residues. Germline CDR1 SQVTM, CDR2 ANQGSEA. The entire variable domain, with the rest obtained from reference TRBV29-1 and TRBJ2-5, is as follows: SAVISQKPSRDICQRGTSLTIQCQVDSQVTMMFWYRQQPGQSLTLIATANQGSEATYESGFVIDKFPISRPNLTFSTLTVSNMSPEDSSIYLCSAKTGQGREKRETQYFGPGTRLLVL.

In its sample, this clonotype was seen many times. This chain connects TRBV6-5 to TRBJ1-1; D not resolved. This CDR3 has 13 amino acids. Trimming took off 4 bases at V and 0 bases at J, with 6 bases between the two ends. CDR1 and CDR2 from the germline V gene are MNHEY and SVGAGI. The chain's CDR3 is CASSLYMNTEAFF. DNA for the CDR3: TGTGCCAGCAGTTTGTATATGAACACTGAAGCTTTCTTT.

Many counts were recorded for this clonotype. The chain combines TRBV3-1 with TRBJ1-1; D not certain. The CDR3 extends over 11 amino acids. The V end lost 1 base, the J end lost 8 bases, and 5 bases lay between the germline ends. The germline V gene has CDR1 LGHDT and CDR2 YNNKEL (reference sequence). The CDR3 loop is CASSQATEAFF. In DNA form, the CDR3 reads TGTGCCAGCAGCCAAGCCACAGAAGCTTTCTTT.